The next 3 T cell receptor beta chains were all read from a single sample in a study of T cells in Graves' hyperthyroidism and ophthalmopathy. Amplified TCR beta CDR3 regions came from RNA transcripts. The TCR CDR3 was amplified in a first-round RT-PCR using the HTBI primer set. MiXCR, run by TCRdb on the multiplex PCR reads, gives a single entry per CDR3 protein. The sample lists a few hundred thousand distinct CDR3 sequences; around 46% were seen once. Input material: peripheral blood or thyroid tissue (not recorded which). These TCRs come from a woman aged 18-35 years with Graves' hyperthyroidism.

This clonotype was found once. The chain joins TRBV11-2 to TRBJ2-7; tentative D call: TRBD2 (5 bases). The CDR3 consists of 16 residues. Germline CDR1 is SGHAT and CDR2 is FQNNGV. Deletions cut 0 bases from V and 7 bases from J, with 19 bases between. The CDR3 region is CASSLEVLVEAEEQYF. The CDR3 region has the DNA TGTGCCAGCAGCTTAGAGGTGCTAGTGGAGGCTGAGGAGCAGTACTTC. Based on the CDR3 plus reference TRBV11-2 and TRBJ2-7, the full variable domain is EAGVAQSPRYKIIEKRQSVAFWCNPISGHATLYWYQQILGQGPKLLIQFQNNGVVDDSQLPKDRFSAERLKGVDSTLKIQPAKLEDSAVYLCASSLEVLVEAEEQYFGPGTRLTVT.

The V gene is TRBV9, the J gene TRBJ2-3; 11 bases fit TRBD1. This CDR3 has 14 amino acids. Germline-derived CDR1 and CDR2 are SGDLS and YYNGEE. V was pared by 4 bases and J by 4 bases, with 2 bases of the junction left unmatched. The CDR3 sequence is CASSRTGGADTQYF. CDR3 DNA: TGTGCCAGCAGCCGGACAGGGGGCGCAGATACGCAGTATTTT.

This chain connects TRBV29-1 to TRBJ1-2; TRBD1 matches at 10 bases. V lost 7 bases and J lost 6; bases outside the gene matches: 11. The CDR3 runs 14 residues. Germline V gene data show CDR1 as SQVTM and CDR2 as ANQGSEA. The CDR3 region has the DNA TGCAGCGCAGCCGGGACAGGGGAATTGGATGGCTACACCTTC. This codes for CSAAGTGELDGYTF.